The 14 T cell receptor beta chains below were found in one sample sequenced in a study of blood T cell repertoires in COVID-19. Using immunoSEQ multiplex PCR, the repertoire was profiled, and TCRdb retains in-frame clones only, with some absent. The sample yields some 520,000 clones, 75% to 90% seen once. Sample: peripheral blood. The receptors come from a young man with COVID-19, enrolled during active disease.

The V call is TRBV9, the J call TRBJ2-7; 7 bases are a match to TRBD2. Germline loops: CDR1 SGDLS, CDR2 YYNGEE. J was trimmed by 1 base and V by 5 bases; bases with no gene match: 3. This CDR3 has 13 amino acids. Here the CDR3 reads CASSEAGSYEQYF. The CDR3 nucleotides are TGTGCCAGCAGTGAAGCGGGATCCTACGAGCAGTACTTC.

The gene calls are TRBV7-9 and TRBJ1-5; 7 bases fit TRBD1. V lost 4 bases and J lost 4; bases outside the gene matches: 4. The CDR3 covers 14 residues. Germline lookup yields CDR1 SEHNR and CDR2 FQNEAQ (reference sequence). The CDR3 loop reads CASSSKDRNQPQHF. The CDR3 nucleotides are TGTGCCAGCAGCTCCAAGGACAGGAATCAGCCCCAGCATTTT. The variable domain in full, completed from reference TRBV7-9 and TRBJ1-5, reads DTGVSQNPRHKITKRGQNVTFRCDPISEHNRLYWYRQTLGQGPEFLTYFQNEAQLEKSRLLSDRFSAERPKGSFSTLEIQRTEQGDSAMYLCASSSKDRNQPQHFGDGTRLSIL.

The J gene is TRBJ2-7, the V gene TRBV7-9, with D perhaps TRBD1 (5 bases). The CDR3 contains 12 residues. V shed 5 bases and J shed 4 bases, with 9 bases lying between them. Germline V gene data show CDR1 as SEHNR and CDR2 as FQNEAQ (reference sequence). Here the CDR3 reads CASSEDRYEQYF. The CDR3 DNA sequence: TGTGCCAGCAGCGAAGACAGATACGAGCAGTACTTC.

The V and J genes are TRBV5-1 and TRBJ2-5; 9 bases are shared with TRBD1. Germline CDR1 reads SGHRS; CDR2 reads YFSETQ. The CDR3 consists of 14 residues. The J segment lost 5 bases and the V segment lost 6 bases, leaving 8 bases of the junction unmatched. This CDR3 is CASTNTGGAETQYF. CDR3 sequence (DNA): TGCGCCAGCACCAACACAGGGGGCGCGGAGACCCAGTACTTC.

Comment on this clone: This CDR3 is also generated by other DNA sequences in the sample. The chain links TRBV7-9 to TRBJ2-3; TRBD2 might be the D (5 bases). This CDR3 spans 13 amino acids. Germline V lookup: CDR1 SEHNR, CDR2 FQNEAQ (reference sequence). The V gene lost 0 bases and the J gene lost 4 bases, with 5 bases spanning the gap. The CDR3 bases are TGTGCCAGCAGCTTAGCGGGAGCAGATACGCAGTATTTT. Its translation: CASSLAGADTQYF.

This clone was seen only once. V is TRBV2 and J is TRBJ2-3; 7 bases match TRBD1. With V trimmed by 2 bases and J by 5 bases, 10 bases remained unmatched. Germline CDR1 SNHLY, CDR2 FYNNEI. There are 16 residues in the CDR3. CDR3 coding DNA: TGTGCCAGCAGTGAATCTAAGGGGGCGAGACGAGATACGCAGTATTTT. It encodes CASSESKGARRDTQYF.

This clone came up a few times. This chain links TRBV11-3 with TRBJ2-7; no clear D. Looked up from germline, CDR1 is SGHNT and CDR2 is YENEEA. V was trimmed by 8 bases and J by 4 bases, leaving 3 bases between them. The CDR3 has 9 residues. The DNA for the CDR3 is TGTGCCAGCCATTACGAGCAGTACTTC. This sequence encodes CASHYEQYF.

This chain joins TRBV10-1 and TRBJ2-1; 9 bases map to TRBD2. Trimming at V came to 6 bases and at J to 6 bases, leaving 6 bases not matched to a gene. This CDR3 has 14 amino acids. Germline V gene data show CDR1 as WNHNN and CDR2 as SYGVQD (reference sequence). CDR3 DNA sequence: TGCGCCAGCAGCCGCGGGGGGGCCCGCAATGAGCAGTTCTTC. Translating it yields CASSRGGARNEQFF.

This clone was observed a handful of times. V usage is TRBV2 and J usage is TRBJ1-2; tentative D call: TRBD1 (5 bases). Deletions cut 4 bases from V and 4 bases from J, with 16 bases between. This CDR3 contains 15 residues. The germline CDR1 and CDR2 sequences are SNHLY and FYNNEI. The CDR3 reads CASSVRGAGRYGYTF. CDR3 DNA sequence: TGTGCCAGCAGTGTAAGGGGAGCGGGCCGCTATGGCTACACCTTC.

The chain carries TRBV29-1 and TRBJ1-1; 8 positions match TRBD1. This CDR3 contains 13 residues. V shed 7 bases and J 5 bases; nucleotides not matched to a gene: 9. The germline V gene encodes CDR1 SQVTM and CDR2 ANQGSEA. In DNA, the CDR3 is TGCAGCGCTAATGACAGGGGACTAACTGAAGCTTTCTTT. This encodes CSANDRGLTEAFF.

This chain uses TRBV9 with TRBJ1-1; 7 bases align to TRBD1. V lost 4 bases, J lost 4 bases, and 4 bases stayed unmatched. The CDR3 contains 13 residues. Per germline, CDR1 SGDLS and CDR2 YYNGEE. This CDR3 reads CASSRTGVTEAFF. The CDR3 coding sequence is TGTGCCAGCAGCCGAACAGGGGTCACTGAAGCTTTCTTT.

This clone was observed a handful of times. V gene TRBV6-5 combines with J gene TRBJ2-1, with TRBD1 matching over 10 bases. Germline V gives CDR1 MNHEY, CDR2 SVGAGI. V gave up 6 bases and J gave up 14 bases; unmatched junction bases: 4. This CDR3 region has 11 residues. The CDR3 region is CASRAGTGEFF. The CDR3, as DNA: TGTGCCAGCAGGGCCGGGACAGGGGAGTTCTTC.

This chain joins TRBV7-9 and TRBJ2-5; 13 nucleotides agree with TRBD2. The V gene's germline CDR1 is SEHNR and CDR2 FQNEAQ (reference sequence). V trimming: 0 bases; J trimming: 2 bases; junction bases outside the gene matches: 6. The CDR3 totals 18 residues. For the CDR3, the DNA is TGTGCCAGCAGCTTAGCCCCCGGACTAGCGGGGGTGCAAGAGACCCAGTACTTC. This translates into CASSLAPGLAGVQETQYF.

The chain employs TRBV7-9 and TRBJ2-6; 11 bases match TRBD1. This CDR3 has 19 amino acids. Trimming at V came to 5 bases and at J to 2 bases, leaving 11 bases not matched to a gene. CDR1 SEHNR and CDR2 FQNEAQ come from the germline V gene (reference sequence). This CDR3 reads CASSPSSGTGGAGANVLTF. The CDR3 DNA is TGTGCCAGCAGCCCGTCGTCCGGGACAGGGGGGGCTGGGGCCAACGTCCTGACTTTC. Supplemented by reference TRBV7-9 and TRBJ2-6, the full variable domain reads DTGVSQNPRHKITKRGQNVTFRCDPISEHNRLYWYRQTLGQGPEFLTYFQNEAQLEKSRLLSDRFSAERPKGSFSTLEIQRTEQGDSAMYLCASSPSSGTGGAGANVLTFGAGSRLTVL.